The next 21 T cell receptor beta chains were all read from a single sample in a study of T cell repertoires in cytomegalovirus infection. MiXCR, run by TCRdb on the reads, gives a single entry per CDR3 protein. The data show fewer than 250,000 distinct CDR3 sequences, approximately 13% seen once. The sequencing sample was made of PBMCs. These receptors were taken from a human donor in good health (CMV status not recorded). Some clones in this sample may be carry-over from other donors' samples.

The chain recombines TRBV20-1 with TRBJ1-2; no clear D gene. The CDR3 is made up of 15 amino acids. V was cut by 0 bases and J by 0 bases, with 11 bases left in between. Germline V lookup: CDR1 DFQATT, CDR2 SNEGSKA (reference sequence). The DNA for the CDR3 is TGCAGTGCTAGAGATGCTGCAACTTCTAACTATGGCTACACCTTC. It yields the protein CSARDAATSNYGYTF.

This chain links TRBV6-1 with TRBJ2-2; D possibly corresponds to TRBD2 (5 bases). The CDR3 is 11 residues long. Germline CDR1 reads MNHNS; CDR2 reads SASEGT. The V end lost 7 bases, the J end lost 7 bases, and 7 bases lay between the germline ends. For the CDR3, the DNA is TGTGCCAGCACTCGGGGCGGGGAGCTGTTTTTT. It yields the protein CASTRGGELFF.

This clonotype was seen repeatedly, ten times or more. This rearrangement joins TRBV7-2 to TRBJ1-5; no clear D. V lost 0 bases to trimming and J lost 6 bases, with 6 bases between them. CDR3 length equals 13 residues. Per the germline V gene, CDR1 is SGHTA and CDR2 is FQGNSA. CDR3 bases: TGTGCCAGCAGCTTAGCTATAAGTCAGCCCCAGCATTTT. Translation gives CASSLAISQPQHF.

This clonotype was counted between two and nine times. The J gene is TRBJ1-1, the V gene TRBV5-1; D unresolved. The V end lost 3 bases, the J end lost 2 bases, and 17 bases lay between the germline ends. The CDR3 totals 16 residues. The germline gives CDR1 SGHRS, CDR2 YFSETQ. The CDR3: CASSYESPGSNTEAFF. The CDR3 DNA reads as TGCGCCAGCAGCTACGAATCCCCGGGATCAAACACTGAAGCTTTCTTT.

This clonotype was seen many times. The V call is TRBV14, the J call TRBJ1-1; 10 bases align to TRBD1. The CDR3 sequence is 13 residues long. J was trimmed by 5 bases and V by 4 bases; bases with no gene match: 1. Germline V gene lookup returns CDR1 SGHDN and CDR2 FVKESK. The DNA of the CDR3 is TGTGCCAGCAGCCGGGACAGGGGAACTGAAGCTTTCTTT. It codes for CASSRDRGTEAFF.

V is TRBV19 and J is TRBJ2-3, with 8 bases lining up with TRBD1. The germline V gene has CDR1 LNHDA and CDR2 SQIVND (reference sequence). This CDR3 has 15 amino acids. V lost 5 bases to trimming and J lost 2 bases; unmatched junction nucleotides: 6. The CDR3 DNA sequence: TGTGCCAGTAGTCCCCGGACAGGGCTCACAGATACGCAGTATTTT. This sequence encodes CASSPRTGLTDTQYF.

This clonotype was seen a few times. The CDR3 DNA reads TGTGCCAGTAGTATAGCGGCGGAGCAGTTCTTC. Translated, it gives CASSIAAEQFF. The chain uses TRBV19 and TRBJ2-1, with D unresolved. The CDR3 loop spans 11 amino acids. The germline V gene encodes CDR1 LNHDA and CDR2 SQIVND (reference sequence). V was shortened by 1 base and J by 10 bases, with 5 bases between the two germline ends.

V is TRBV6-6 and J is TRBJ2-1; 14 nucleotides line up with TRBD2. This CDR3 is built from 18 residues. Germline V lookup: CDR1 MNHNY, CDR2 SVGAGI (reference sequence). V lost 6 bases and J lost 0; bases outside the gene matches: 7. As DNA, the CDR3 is TGTGCCAGCAGATGGGGACTAGCGGGGGCGAGCTCCTACAATGAGCAGTTCTTC. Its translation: CASRWGLAGASSYNEQFF.

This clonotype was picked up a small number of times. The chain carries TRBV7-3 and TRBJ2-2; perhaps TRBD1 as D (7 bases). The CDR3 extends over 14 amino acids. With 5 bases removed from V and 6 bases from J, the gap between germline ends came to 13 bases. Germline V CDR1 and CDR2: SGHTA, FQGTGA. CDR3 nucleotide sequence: TGTGCCAGCAGCCCAGGGGGGAGCGCCGGGGAGCTGTTTTTT. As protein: CASSPGGSAGELFF.

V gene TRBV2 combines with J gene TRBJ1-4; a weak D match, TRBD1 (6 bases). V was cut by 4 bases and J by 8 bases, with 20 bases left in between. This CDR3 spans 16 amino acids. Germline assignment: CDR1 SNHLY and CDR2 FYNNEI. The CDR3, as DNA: TGTGCCAGCAGTGTCTCCGGAGGGGGGCGAGGGGAAAAACTGTTTTTT. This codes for CASSVSGGGRGEKLFF.

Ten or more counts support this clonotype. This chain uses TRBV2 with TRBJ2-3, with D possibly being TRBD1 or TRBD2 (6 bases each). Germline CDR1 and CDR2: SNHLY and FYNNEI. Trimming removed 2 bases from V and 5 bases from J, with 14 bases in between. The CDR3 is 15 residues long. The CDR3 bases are TGTGCCAGCAGTGAACTTCCTCGGGGGCGAGATACGCAGTATTTT. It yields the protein CASSELPRGRDTQYF.

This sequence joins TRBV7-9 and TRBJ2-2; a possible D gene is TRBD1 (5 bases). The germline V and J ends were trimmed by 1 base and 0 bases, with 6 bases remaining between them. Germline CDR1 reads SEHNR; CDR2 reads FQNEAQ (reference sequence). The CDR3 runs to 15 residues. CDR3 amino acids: CASSLGTPNTGELFF. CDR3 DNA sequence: TGTGCCAGCAGCTTAGGGACACCGAACACCGGGGAGCTGTTTTTT.

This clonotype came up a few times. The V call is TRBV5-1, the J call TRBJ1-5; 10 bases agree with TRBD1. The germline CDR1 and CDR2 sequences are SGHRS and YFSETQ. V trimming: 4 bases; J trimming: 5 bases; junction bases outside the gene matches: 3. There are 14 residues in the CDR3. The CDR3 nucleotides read TGCGCCAGCAGCACCGGGACAGGGGATCAGCCCCAGCATTTT. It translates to CASSTGTGDQPQHF.

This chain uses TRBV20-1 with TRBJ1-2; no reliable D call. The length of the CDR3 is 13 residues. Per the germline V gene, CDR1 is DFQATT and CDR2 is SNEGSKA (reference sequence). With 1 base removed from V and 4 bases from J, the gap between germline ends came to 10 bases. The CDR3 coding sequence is TGCAGTGCTAGAGGGGGTACCGGCTATGGCTACACCTTC. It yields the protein CSARGGTGYGYTF.

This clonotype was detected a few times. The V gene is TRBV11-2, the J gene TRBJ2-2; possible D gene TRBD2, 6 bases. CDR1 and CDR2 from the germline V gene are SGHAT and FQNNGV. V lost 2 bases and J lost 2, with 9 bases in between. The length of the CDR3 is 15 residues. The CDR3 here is CASSLIGTNTGELFF. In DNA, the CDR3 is TGTGCCAGCAGCTTAATAGGGACTAACACCGGGGAGCTGTTTTTT.

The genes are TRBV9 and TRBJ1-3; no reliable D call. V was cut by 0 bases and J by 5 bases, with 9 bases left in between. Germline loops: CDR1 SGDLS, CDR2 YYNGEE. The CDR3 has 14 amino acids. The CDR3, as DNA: TGTGCCAGCAGCGTAGAAGACCGTCGAAACACCATATATTTT. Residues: CASSVEDRRNTIYF.

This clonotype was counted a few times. The CDR3 reads CAISERGIVSSGANVLTF. In nucleotides, the CDR3 is TGTGCCATCAGTGAACGGGGCATTGTATCCTCTGGGGCCAACGTCCTGACTTTC. This chain links TRBV10-3 with TRBJ2-6; D may correspond to TRBD1 or TRBD2 (5 bases each). CDR3 length: 18 residues. With 3 bases removed from V and 0 bases from J, the gap between germline ends came to 15 bases. In germline, CDR1 is ENHRY, CDR2 SYGVKD.

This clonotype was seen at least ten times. In DNA form, the CDR3 reads TGTGCCAGCAGTTACTCGGGCGGTCAGAGCAATCAGCCCCAGCATTTT. Its protein product is CASSYSGGQSNQPQHF. The rearrangement links TRBV6-2 or TRBV6-3 to TRBJ1-5; D remains ambiguous. CDR1 is MNHEY, CDR2 SVGEGT, per germline. The CDR3 is 16 residues long. V lost 0 bases to trimming and J lost 1 base, with 10 bases between them.

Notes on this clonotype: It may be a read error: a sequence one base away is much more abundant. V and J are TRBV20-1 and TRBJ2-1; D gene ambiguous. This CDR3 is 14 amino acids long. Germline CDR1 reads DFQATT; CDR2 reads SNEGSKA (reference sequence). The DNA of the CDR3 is TGCAGTGCTAGGGTTGTAGGCACCTACAATGAGCAGTGCTTC. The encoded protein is CSARVVGTYNEQCF.

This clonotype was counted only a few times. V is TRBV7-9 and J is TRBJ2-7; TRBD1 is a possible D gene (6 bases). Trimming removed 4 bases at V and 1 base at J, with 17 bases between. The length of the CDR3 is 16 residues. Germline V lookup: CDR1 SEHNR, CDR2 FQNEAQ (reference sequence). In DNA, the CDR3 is TGTGCCAGCAGCTCTACAGCCGGGACAAATTCCTACGAGCAGTACTTC. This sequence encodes CASSSTAGTNSYEQYF.

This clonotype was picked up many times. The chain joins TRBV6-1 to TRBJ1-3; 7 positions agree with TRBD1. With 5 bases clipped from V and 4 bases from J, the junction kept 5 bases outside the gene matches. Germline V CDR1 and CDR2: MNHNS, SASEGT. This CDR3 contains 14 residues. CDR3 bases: TGTGCCAGCAGTACCGACAGGGCGGGAAACACCATATATTTT. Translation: CASSTDRAGNTIYF.